Here is one TCR beta chain with its context. Its antigen is undetermined. Generated by immunoSEQ multiplex PCR, the TCRdb table keeps only in-frame clones and is missing some. This sample yields 150,000 to 200,000 clones, of which under 95% are seen a single time; under 6% belongs to the top ten. This entry is derived from a study of T cell responses to AZD1222 COVID-19 vaccine. This CDR3 region has 14 residues. The V and J ends lost 2 bases and 5 bases, in that order; junction bases with no gene match: 3. The germline CDR1 and CDR2 sequences are KGHSH and LQKENI. Study-wide results and limits: Following two doses of AZD1222, Spike-specific TCR breadth and depth rose.

The chain has TRBV18 and TRBJ1-5; TRBD1 matches at 7 bases. This material consisted of peripheral blood, taken 28 days after the second AZD1222 dose. The receptor's source is an adult who received the AZD1222 COVID-19 vaccine. As DNA, the CDR3 is TGTGCCAGCTCACCATCAGGGGGGGATCAGCCCCAGCATTTT. It specifies CASSPSGGDQPQHF.